The rows below give T cell receptor beta chains drawn from one sample of a study of T cell responses to AZD1222 COVID-19 vaccine. TCRdb's copy holds only in-frame clones and misses some; the assay was immunoSEQ multiplex PCR. The sample lists some 130,000 clones, about nine tenths occurring once. This specimen was peripheral blood, taken on day 0 of AZD1222 vaccination. Receptor source: an adult in good health. The CDR3 runs from the conserved cysteine through the conserved F or W. A D gene is named only where the DNA matches it firmly. Size values are once, few and many counts, or a class for expanded clones, and some rows have none.

>-|TRBJ1-2|-|TRBV10-3
TGTGCCTCCGGCGGGGGAGAAGGGGGCTACACCTTC
CASGGGEGGYTF
>TRBD1|TRBJ2-7|-|TRBV7-9
TGTGCCAGCAGCCGGGACAGGGGTGACGAGCAGTACTTC
CASSRDRGDEQYF
>TRBD2|TRBJ2-2|-|TRBV13
TGTGCCAGCAGCCTCGGACTAGCGACCGGGGAGCTGTTTTTT
CASSLGLATGELFF
>-|TRBJ1-2|-|TRBV6-1
TGTGCCAGCACTGAACGGGGTCAGGGTGATGGCTACACCTTC
CASTERGQGDGYTF
>-|TRBJ1-5|-|TRBV5-5
TGTGCCAGCAGCTTGTACACGGCGTCTCGCAATCAGCCCCAGCATTTT
CASSLYTASRNQPQHF
>-|TRBJ1-2|-|TRBV4-2
TGTGCCAGCAGCCGACCGTTCGGGGGACACACCTTC
CASSRPFGGHTF
>-|TRBJ1-1|-|TRBV13
TGTGCCAGCAGCACTAATCGTTTGGACACTGAAGCTTTCTTT
CASSTNRLDTEAFF
>-|TRBJ2-2|-|TRBV5-4
TGTGCCAGCACCGGGGGCACAGGGACCGGGGAGCTGTTTTTT
CASTGGTGTGELFF
>-|TRBJ1-4|few|TRBV5-1
TGCGCCAGCAGCGATCCGACAGCAACTAATGAAAAACTGTTTTTT
CASSDPTATNEKLFF
>-|TRBJ1-2|-|TRBV7-3
TGTGCCAGCAGCTTCCTTCAGGGGACTGGAGTATATGGCTACACCTTC
CASSFLQGTGVYGYTF
>-|TRBJ2-2|once|TRBV4-2
TGTGCCAGCAGCCAAGATCGGAGGGAAACCGGGGAGCTGTTTTTT
CASSQDRRETGELFF
>-|TRBJ1-5|few|TRBV25-1
TGTGCCAGCATATATAAGGGGGGAGAGAATCAGCCCCAGCATTTT
CASIYKGGENQPQHF
>-|TRBJ1-2|-|TRBV7-8
TGTGCCAGCAGCTTAGATGGCCGGTTGGGCAGGAACTATGGCTACACCTTC
CASSLDGRLGRNYGYTF